Each of the 15 T cell receptor beta chains below was sequenced from the same sample in a study of blood T cell repertoires in COVID-19. The data were produced by immunoSEQ multiplex PCR, yet TCRdb's version contains in-frame clones alone and is incomplete. The data contain roughly 150,000 clones, over 75% of them singletons. Material for sequencing was peripheral blood. All receptors come from a woman between 50 and 59 years old with acute or convalescent COVID-19.

This clone was seen a handful of times. The V call is TRBV7-9, the J call TRBJ2-7; weak D call: TRBD1 (5 bases). Deletions cut 8 bases from V and 3 bases from J, with 11 bases between. This CDR3 is 12 amino acids long. Per germline, CDR1 SEHNR and CDR2 FQNEAQ (reference sequence). CDR3 sequence: CASQGQGYEQYF. The CDR3 DNA sequence: TGTGCCAGCCAGGGTCAGGGCTACGAGCAGTACTTC.

The chain couples TRBV4-1 to TRBJ1-5; D is uncertain. CDR1 is MGHRA and CDR2 is YSYEKL in the germline V gene. CDR3 length equals 15 residues. Trimming removed 3 bases at V and 0 bases at J, with 9 bases between. CDR3 coding DNA: TGCGCCAGCAGCCAGCACGGGAATAGCAATCAGCCCCAGCATTTT. Its translation: CASSQHGNSNQPQHF.

The CDR3 region is CASSPSGAGNTIYF. The CDR3 coding sequence is TGTGCCAGCAGTCCGTCAGGGGCTGGAAACACCATATATTTT. V and J are TRBV27 and TRBJ1-3, with D maybe TRBD1 (6 bases). Per germline, CDR1 MNHEY and CDR2 SMNVEV (reference sequence). The V and J ends lost 5 bases and 2 bases respectively, with 10 bases between them. The CDR3 runs 14 residues.

This clone has a handful of counts. The rearrangement uses TRBV30 and TRBJ1-2, with 8 nucleotides matching TRBD1. The junction had 7 bases not matched to a gene; V was cut back by 5 bases and J by 8 bases. Germline V gene sequence: CDR1 GTSNPN, CDR2 SVGIG (reference sequence). This CDR3 comprises 12 residues. Here the CDR3 reads CAWGTRGLGYTF. The CDR3 nucleotides are TGTGCCTGGGGGACCAGGGGGCTAGGCTACACCTTC. Using reference TRBV30 and TRBJ1-2 for the parts outside the CDR3, the full variable domain is SQTIHQWPATLVQPVGSPLSLECTVEGTSNPNLYWYRQAAGRGLQLLFYSVGIGQISSEVPQNLSASRPQDRQFILSSKKLLLSDSGFYLCAWGTRGLGYTFGSGTRLTVV.

The rearrangement links TRBV2 to TRBJ2-5, with 8 nucleotides matching TRBD2. Germline lookup yields CDR1 SNHLY and CDR2 FYNNEI. CDR3 length: 16 residues. V shed 0 bases and J 7 bases; nucleotides not matched to a gene: 10. The CDR3 protein is CASSEAGSGAGGTQYF. The CDR3 nucleotides are TGTGCCAGCAGTGAAGCGGGTAGCGGGGCCGGAGGGACCCAGTACTTC.

In the case of this clone: Its ends do not fully match the called genes, so a read error is possible. The chain couples TRBV11-2 to TRBJ2-7, with 9 bases aligning to TRBD1. CDR1 is SGHAT, CDR2 FQNNGV, per germline. This CDR3 is 13 amino acids long. The CDR3 nucleotides are TGTGCCAGCAGCTTAAACCTTGAACAGGGGGCACACTTC. Its protein is CASSLNLEQGAHF. Combining the CDR3 with reference TRBV11-2 and TRBJ2-7 gives the whole variable domain EAGVAQSPRYKIIEKRQSVAFWCNPISGHATLYWYQQILGQGPKLLIQFQNNGVVDDSQLPKDRFSAERLKGVDSTLKIQPAKLEDSAVYLCASSLNLEQGAHFGPGTRLTVT.

V is TRBV13 and J is TRBJ2-3; the match to TRBD2 covers 9 bases. The V segment lost 4 bases and the J segment 2 bases; nucleotides outside the gene matches: 10. The CDR3 is 17 amino acids. The germline V gene has CDR1 PRHDT and CDR2 FYEKMQ (reference sequence). The CDR3 bases are TGTGCCAGCAGCTCTACCCAGCGGGGGGACGACACAGATACGCAGTATTTT. Amino acids: CASSSTQRGDDTDTQYF.

The gene calls are TRBV7-9 and TRBJ1-1, with unresolved D. V gave up 5 bases and J gave up 13 bases, with 20 bases separating them. Germline CDR1 and CDR2: SEHNR and FQNEAQ (reference sequence). The CDR3 contains 13 residues. The CDR3 DNA is TGTGCCAGCAGCGCCACAGTTTCCTCGCTCGGTTTCTTT. This encodes CASSATVSSLGFF.

The chain employs TRBV9 and TRBJ1-3; TRBD1 matches 10 bases. Germline lookup yields CDR1 SGDLS and CDR2 YYNGEE. V shed 0 bases and J 4 bases; nucleotides not matched to a gene: 1. The CDR3 totals 15 residues. The CDR3 is CASSVEGQGGNTIYF. CDR3 sequence (DNA): TGTGCCAGCAGCGTAGAGGGACAGGGGGGAAACACCATATATTTT.

This clone was seen a single time. V usage is TRBV29-1 and J usage is TRBJ2-3; D possibly corresponds to TRBD1 (6 bases). CDR3 length: 15 residues. V dropped 1 base and J dropped 2 bases, with 13 bases sitting between them. CDR1 and CDR2 from the germline V gene are SQVTM and ANQGSEA. The CDR3 reads CSVEGGPELTDTQYF. The CDR3, as DNA: TGCAGCGTTGAAGGGGGGCCCGAACTCACAGATACGCAGTATTTT.

The chain carries TRBV15 and TRBJ2-2; 7 bases line up with TRBD1. This CDR3 is built from 16 residues. CDR1 and CDR2 from the germline V gene are LNHNV and YYDKDF (reference sequence). With 1 base clipped from V and 3 bases from J, the junction kept 5 bases outside the gene matches. The CDR3 region is CATSRGGQIYTGELFF. The CDR3 bases are TGTGCCACCAGCAGAGGGGGACAGATTTACACCGGGGAGCTGTTTTTT.

V is TRBV5-1 and J is TRBJ1-5, with D possibly TRBD1 on 5 matching bases. The germline V and J ends were trimmed by 5 bases and 7 bases, with 13 bases remaining between them. The CDR3 loop spans 13 amino acids. Germline V gives CDR1 SGHRS, CDR2 YFSETQ. CDR3 nucleotide sequence: TGCGCCAGCAGTCTGGTAGGGGAACAGCCCCAGCATTTT. Encoded protein: CASSLVGEQPQHF.

The chain combines TRBV30 with TRBJ2-7; 10 bases are shared with TRBD1. From germline, CDR1 is GTSNPN and CDR2 SVGIG (reference sequence). The CDR3 runs 15 residues. J gave up 3 bases and V 1 base, and 6 bases lay outside the gene matches. The CDR3 coding sequence is TGTGCCTGGAGTGCCCCCGGGACAGGGGACTACGAGCAGTACTTC. Translating it yields CAWSAPGTGDYEQYF. The variable domain in full, completed from reference TRBV30 and TRBJ2-7, reads SQTIHQWPATLVQPVGSPLSLECTVEGTSNPNLYWYRQAAGRGLQLLFYSVGIGQISSEVPQNLSASRPQDRQFILSSKKLLLSDSGFYLCAWSAPGTGDYEQYFGPGTRLTVT.

The V call is TRBV18, the J call TRBJ1-1; D not certain. The length of the CDR3 is 13 residues. Germline lookup yields CDR1 KGHSH and CDR2 LQKENI. V was cut by 2 bases and J by 3 bases, with 7 bases left in between. The CDR3: CASSPGEDTEAFF. The CDR3 nucleotides read TGTGCCAGCTCACCAGGGGAGGACACTGAAGCTTTCTTT.

This rearrangement joins TRBV7-9 to TRBJ1-2; 8 bases map to TRBD1. The CDR3 runs 16 residues. Per germline, CDR1 SEHNR and CDR2 FQNEAQ (reference sequence). V lost 5 bases and J lost 4; bases outside the gene matches: 12. CDR3 DNA sequence: TGTGCCAGCAGCCTAGGGGCAGGGGGCCTCATCTATGGCTACACCTTC. It codes for CASSLGAGGLIYGYTF.